Listed below are T cell receptor beta chains from one sample, sequenced in a study of Graves' ophthalmopathy and Graves' hyperthyroidism. From the multiplex PCR reads, TCRdb called clonotypes with MiXCR, one entry per CDR3 protein. The table has around 670,000 distinct CDR3 sequences, roughly two fifths seen once; the top ten hold 40% to 45%. Specimen: peripheral blood. Source of these receptors: an adult man with Graves' ophthalmopathy. The CDR3 runs from the conserved cysteine through the conserved F or W. A D gene is named only where the DNA matches it firmly. The size of a clone is reported for some rows only, either as once, few or many, or as a class for expanded clones.

>few|TRBV13|NA|TRBJ1-5
CASSLVGAPQHF
TGTGCCAGCAGCTTGGTAGGGGCTCCCCAGCATTTT
>NA|TRBV10-3|NA|TRBJ1-6
CAISPGRDSPLHF
TGTGCCATCTCTCCGGGACGGGATTCACCCCTCCACTTT
>NA|TRBV19|NA|TRBJ2-2
CASNIAVTGELFF
TGTGCCAGTAATATAGCGGTTACCGGGGAGCTGTTTTTT
>many|TRBV2|TRBD1|TRBJ1-5
CASRADRGHQPQHF
TGTGCCAGCAGGGCAGACAGGGGCCATCAGCCCCAGCATTTT
>NA|TRBV9|NA|TRBJ1-3
CASSVATSPGNTIYF
TGTGCCAGCAGCGTAGCAACATCTCCGGGAAACACCATATATTTT
>NA|TRBV9|NA|TRBJ1-6
CASSAVGLPSYNSPLHF
TGTGCCAGCAGCGCTGTAGGCCTACCCTCCTATAATTCACCCCTCCACTTT
>NA|TRBV25-1|NA|TRBJ1-6
CASSLFSNSPLHF
TGTGCCAGCAGTTTATTCAGTAATTCACCCCTCCACTTT
>many|TRBV29-1|NA|TRBJ1-4
CSAQESGNEKLFF
TGCAGCGCCCAGGAGAGCGGGAATGAAAAACTGTTTTTT
>NA|TRBV3-1|NA|TRBJ1-1
CASNLQVNTEAFF
TGTGCCAGCAATTTACAAGTGAACACTGAAGCTTTCTTT
>NA|TRBV2|NA|TRBJ1-2
CASGGARNGYTF
TGTGCCAGTGGAGGGGCTAGAAATGGCTACACCTTC
>NA|TRBV10-3|TRBD1|TRBJ1-2
CAISEADRDYGYTF
TGTGCCATCAGTGAGGCGGACAGGGATTATGGCTACACCTTC
>many|TRBV7-9|TRBD2|TRBJ2-7
CASSPYSGSNEQYF
TGTGCCAGCAGCCCTTATAGCGGGAGCAACGAGCAGTACTTC
>many|TRBV29-1|NA|TRBJ1-1
CSVGLIGTPVGEAFF
TGCAGCGTTGGACTAATCGGGACCCCCGTGGGAGAAGCTTTCTTT
>many|TRBV7-8|NA|TRBJ2-7
CASSFSKGHEQYF
TGTGCCAGCAGCTTCTCTAAGGGCCACGAGCAGTACTTC
>few|TRBV4-2|TRBD2|TRBJ2-2
CASRTSGVNTGELFF
TGTGCCAGCAGGACTAGCGGGGTTAACACCGGGGAGCTGTTTTTT
>NA|TRBV15|NA|TRBJ2-7
CATSRDNSEAYEQYF
TGTGCCACCAGCAGAGATAACAGCGAGGCCTACGAGCAGTACTTC
>NA|TRBV20-1|NA|TRBJ1-2
CSARVRENPVGYGYTF
TGCAGTGCTAGAGTCAGGGAAAACCCGGTGGGGTATGGCTACACCTTC
>many|TRBV5-1|NA|TRBJ2-6
CASSSGAGANVLTF
TGCGCCAGCAGCTCAGGGGCTGGGGCCAACGTCCTGACTTTC
>NA|TRBV25-1|NA|TRBJ1-2
CASSSDGVRYGYTF
TGTGCCAGCAGTTCAGACGGAGTCCGCTATGGCTACACCTTC
>many|TRBV7-2|TRBD2|TRBJ2-2
CASSFQREKTGELFF
TGTGCCAGCAGCTTCCAGCGGGAGAAGACCGGGGAGCTGTTTTTT
>NA|TRBV2|NA|TRBJ2-5
CASSLPGPRETQYF
TGTGCCAGCAGCTTGCCCGGGCCCAGGGAGACCCAGTACTTC
>few|TRBV28|NA|TRBJ2-7
CASSYYRDNEQYF
TGTGCCAGCAGTTACTACCGGGACAACGAGCAGTACTTC
>NA|TRBV19|NA|TRBJ1-2
CACSGDGSYGYTF
TGTGCCTGTTCAGGGGACGGATCATATGGCTACACCTTC
>few|TRBV18|NA|TRBJ2-5
CASSPRPGSDGTQYF
TGTGCCAGCTCACCCCGACCGGGGTCCGACGGGACCCAGTACTTC
>many|TRBV29-1|TRBD1|TRBJ1-1
CSVAKDRGVSTEAFF
TGCAGCGTTGCCAAGGACAGGGGTGTTAGCACTGAAGCTTTCTTT
>many|TRBV15|NA|TRBJ2-7
CATSRDKAWGRDYEQYF
TGTGCCACCAGCAGAGATAAGGCATGGGGCAGGGACTACGAGCAGTACTTC
>few|TRBV13|TRBD1|TRBJ1-4
CASSQTGLQLFF
TGTGCCAGCAGCCAGACAGGGCTCCAACTGTTTTTT